This record covers a single TCR beta chain. Its antigen is unknown. From germline, CDR1 is MGHRA and CDR2 YSYEKL. This CDR3 contains 15 residues. V dropped 5 bases and J dropped 6 bases, with 19 bases sitting between them. Sequencing used immunoSEQ multiplex PCR; TCRdb keeps in-frame clones, though not all of them. This sample has fewer than 140,000 clones, with 85% found just once. The sample comes from a study of radiotherapy plus CTLA-4 blockade in lung cancer. In the study overall: Of the patients, about 20% showed objective responses and more than 30% attained disease control.

Study-wide results and caveats: Some TCR clones had been derived from tumors. These clones expanded in peripheral blood after radiotherapy plus ipilimumab. Reportedly, early blood T cell clone dynamics best predicted response, with interferon-beta.

The rearrangement links TRBV4-1 to TRBJ2-5; no clear D gene. This sequence was found in a human donor with non-small cell lung cancer that progressed on radiotherapy plus ipilimumab. Some clones in this sample may be carry-over from other donors' samples. Sequencing was performed on peripheral blood, taken from a patient treated with radiotherapy plus ipilimumab. The CDR3 DNA sequence: TGCGCCAGCAGCTACGGCGGCGCACCGGAAAAGACCCAGTACTTC. Amino acid sequence: CASSYGGAPEKTQYF.